This TCR beta chain was sequenced for a study of cytomegalovirus exposure and HLA in healthy donors. The ends were cut back, 4 bases at V and 5 bases at J, with 21 bases in the middle. This CDR3 is built from 17 residues. Germline V gives CDR1 SGHTA, CDR2 FQGTGA. As concerns this clone: Its antigen is unidentified.

The PCR used 60 Vbeta and 13 Jbeta primers. The data were produced by immunoSEQ multiplex PCR, yet TCRdb's version contains in-frame clones alone and is incomplete. In all, the sample yields about 130,000 clones. Whole-study findings and limits: In a later analysis, HLA-C alleles had the fewest associated TCRs, DRB1 alleles the most.

The sequencing input was PBMCs. The receptor was derived from a man aged 18 to 29 in good health and CMV-seronegative. The chain couples TRBV7-3 to TRBJ2-1, with TRBD1 as a possible D gene (7 bases). CDR3 nucleotide sequence: TGTGCCAGCAGCTCCTACCCGGGGGACAGTGTCCACAATGAGCAGTTCTTC. It is translated as CASSSYPGDSVHNEQFF.